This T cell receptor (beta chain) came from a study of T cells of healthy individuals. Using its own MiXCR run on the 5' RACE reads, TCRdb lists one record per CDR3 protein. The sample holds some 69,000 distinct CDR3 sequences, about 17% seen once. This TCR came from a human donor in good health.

In DNA form, the CDR3 reads TGTGCCAGCAGCCAAGATCCCCGGGTGGGCGAGCAGTACTTC. Protein: CASSQDPRVGEQYF. The rearrangement joins TRBV4-2 to TRBJ2-7; no reliable D call. V shed 0 bases and J shed 6 bases, with 12 bases lying between them. This CDR3 comprises 14 residues. Germline loops: CDR1 LGHNA, CDR2 YNFKEQ.